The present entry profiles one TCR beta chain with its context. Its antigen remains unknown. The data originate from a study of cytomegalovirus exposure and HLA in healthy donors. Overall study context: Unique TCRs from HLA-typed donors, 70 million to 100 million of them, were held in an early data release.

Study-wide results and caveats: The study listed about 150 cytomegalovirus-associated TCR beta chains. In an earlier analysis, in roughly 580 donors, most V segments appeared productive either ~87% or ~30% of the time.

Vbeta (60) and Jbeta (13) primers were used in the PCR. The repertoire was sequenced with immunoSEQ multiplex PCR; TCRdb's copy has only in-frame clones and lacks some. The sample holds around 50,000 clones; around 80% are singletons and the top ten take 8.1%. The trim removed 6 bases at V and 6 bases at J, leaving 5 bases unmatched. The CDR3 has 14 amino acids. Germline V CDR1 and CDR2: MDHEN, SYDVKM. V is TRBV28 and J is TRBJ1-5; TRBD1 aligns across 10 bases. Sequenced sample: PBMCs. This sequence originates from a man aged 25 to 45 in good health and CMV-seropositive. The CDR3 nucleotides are TGTGCCAGCAGGACGGGACAGGGGCTTCAGCCCCAGCATTTT. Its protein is CASRTGQGLQPQHF.